This entry lists 12 T cell receptor beta chains sequenced from one sample in a study of early T cells in non-severe SARS-CoV-2 infection. TCRdb reprocessed the 5' RACE reads via MiXCR and lists one record per CDR3 protein. The table has about 48,000 distinct CDR3 sequences, over 10% seen once. Sequencing used whole blood. Source of these receptors: an adult who was a healthcare worker with PCR-confirmed SARS-CoV-2 infection or an uninfected control (not recorded which).

This clonotype has a handful of counts. The chain is built from TRBV28 and TRBJ1-1, with 9 bases fitting TRBD1. Germline CDR1 is MDHEN and CDR2 is SYDVKM. This CDR3 comprises 15 residues. V was clipped by 4 bases and J by 4 bases; unmatched bases: 7. The CDR3 is CASSSRGQGGTEAFF. As DNA, the CDR3 is TGTGCCAGCAGTTCAAGGGGACAGGGAGGCACTGAAGCTTTCTTT.

The table lists this clonotype with many counts. The J gene is TRBJ2-2, the V gene TRBV9; 10 positions match TRBD2. The V gene end was trimmed by 3 bases and the J gene end by 5 bases; junction bases not matched to a gene: 7. The CDR3 runs to 16 residues. Germline V CDR1 and CDR2: SGDLS, YYNGEE. The CDR3 is CASSGQIAGGTGELFF. Here the CDR3 DNA reads TGTGCCAGCAGCGGGCAGATAGCGGGGGGAACCGGGGAGCTGTTTTTT. Complete variable domain (other parts from reference TRBV9 and TRBJ2-2): DSGVTQTPKHLITATGQRVTLRCSPRSGDLSVYWYQQSLDQGLQFLIQYYNGEERAKGNILERFSAQQFPDLHSELNLSSLELGDSALYFCASSGQIAGGTGELFFGEGSRLTVL.

This chain connects TRBV12-3 or TRBV12-4 to TRBJ1-5; TRBD1 matches 9 bases. With V trimmed by 6 bases and J by 7 bases, 7 bases remained unmatched. The CDR3 is 14 residues long. CDR3 protein: CASSLGQGTQPQHF. The CDR3 DNA follows: TGTGCCAGCAGCCTAGGACAGGGGACGCAGCCCCAGCATTTT.

In its sample, this clonotype was seen many times. The chain is built from TRBV5-1 and TRBJ2-7, with TRBD2 matching over 12 bases. Trimming at V came to 4 bases and at J to 4 bases, leaving 3 bases not matched to a gene. Germline V gene data show CDR1 as SGHRS and CDR2 as YFSETQ. This CDR3 spans 14 amino acids. In DNA form, the CDR3 reads TGCGCCAGCAGCGCGACTAGCGGGAGTTACGAGCAGTACTTC. Translating it yields CASSATSGSYEQYF.

This clonotype turned up a few times. The chain links TRBV20-1 to TRBJ2-7; D may be TRBD2 (7 bases). Germline V CDR1 and CDR2: DFQATT, SNEGSKA (reference sequence). V shed 3 bases and J shed 3 bases, with 12 bases lying between them. This CDR3 region has 13 residues. The CDR3 nucleotides are TGCAGTGCTAGCGGGGGGCCCGGCTACGAGCAGTACTTC. It translates to CSASGGPGYEQYF.

This clonotype was counted many times. This rearrangement joins TRBV30 to TRBJ1-5, with no clear D. V lost 2 bases and J lost 0, with 5 bases in between. The CDR3 extends over 13 amino acids. In germline, CDR1 is GTSNPN, CDR2 SVGIG (reference sequence). The CDR3 sequence: CAWSRDSNQPQHF. CDR3 in DNA: TGTGCCTGGAGTAGGGATAGCAATCAGCCCCAGCATTTT.

This clonotype was detected only a few times. The chain joins TRBV20-1 to TRBJ2-3; 7 nucleotides match TRBD2. This CDR3 spans 15 amino acids. V shed 1 base, J shed 0 bases, and the junction held 4 bases outside the gene matches. CDR1 is DFQATT, CDR2 SNEGSKA, per germline (reference sequence). In DNA form, the CDR3 reads TGCAGTGCTAGAGTGTCTAGCGGTAGCACAGATACGCAGTATTTT. This sequence encodes CSARVSSGSTDTQYF.

This clonotype was counted only a few times. This sequence joins TRBV6-6 and TRBJ1-2; D unresolved. Trimming took 3 bases from V and 0 from J, leaving 8 bases between them. Germline assignment: CDR1 MNHNY and CDR2 SVGAGI (reference sequence). The CDR3 has 14 residues. CDR3 residues: CASSYRRANYGYTF. The DNA for the CDR3 is TGTGCCAGCAGTTATCGCAGAGCTAACTATGGCTACACCTTC.

V and J are TRBV29-1 and TRBJ2-1, with D tentatively TRBD1 (6 bases). Germline V gene data show CDR1 as SQVTM and CDR2 as ANQGSEA. Trimming stripped 4 bases from V and 4 bases from J, with 11 bases between. CDR3 size: 13 residues. CDR3 residues: CSVGTELYNEQFF. The CDR3 DNA sequence: TGCAGCGTTGGGACAGAATTGTACAATGAGCAGTTCTTC.

The rearrangement links TRBV2 to TRBJ1-2, with 9 bases identical to TRBD1. The CDR3 runs 12 residues. V was pared by 6 bases and J by 8 bases, with 4 bases of the junction left unmatched. Germline CDR1 SNHLY, CDR2 FYNNEI. This CDR3 is CASRDRGPGYTF. The CDR3 DNA is TGTGCCAGCAGGGACAGGGGACCGGGCTACACCTTC.

This clonotype has a count of ten or more. The chain has TRBV2 and TRBJ2-7; possible D gene TRBD1, 5 bases. The CDR3 runs to 14 residues. Germline-derived CDR1 and CDR2 are SNHLY and FYNNEI. The V end was cut by 7 bases, the J end by 0 bases, with 13 bases between. CDR3 residues: CASTIQGHSYEQYF. CDR3 nucleotide sequence: TGTGCCAGCACTATCCAGGGCCACTCCTACGAGCAGTACTTC.

The chain employs TRBV2 and TRBJ1-6; maybe TRBD1 (5 bases). Germline assignment: CDR1 SNHLY and CDR2 FYNNEI. This CDR3 contains 15 residues. Trimming stripped 5 bases from V and 9 bases from J, with 17 bases between. CDR3 sequence reads: CASSQQGSRGSPLHF. In DNA, the CDR3 is TGTGCCAGCAGTCAGCAGGGAAGTAGAGGTTCACCCCTCCACTTT.